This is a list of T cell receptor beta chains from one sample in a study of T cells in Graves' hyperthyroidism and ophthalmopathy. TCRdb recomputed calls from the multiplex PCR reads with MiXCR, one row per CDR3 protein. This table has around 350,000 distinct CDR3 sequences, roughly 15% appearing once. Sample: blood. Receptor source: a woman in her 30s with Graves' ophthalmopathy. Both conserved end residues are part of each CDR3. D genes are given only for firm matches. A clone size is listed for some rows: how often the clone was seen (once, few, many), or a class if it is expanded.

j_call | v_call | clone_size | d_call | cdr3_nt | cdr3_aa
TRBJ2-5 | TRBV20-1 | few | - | TGCAGTGCTAAGAAACAGGTGCAAGAGACCCAGTACTTC | CSAKKQVQETQYF
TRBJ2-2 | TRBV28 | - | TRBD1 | TGTGCCAGCAGAAATGACAGGGCCTACACCGGGGAGCTGTTTTTT | CASRNDRAYTGELFF
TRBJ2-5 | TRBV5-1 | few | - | TGCGCCAGCAGCTTCGGGACGGTCGGGGAGACCCAGTACTTC | CASSFGTVGETQYF
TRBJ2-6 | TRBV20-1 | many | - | TGCAGTGCCTTTGGGGCCAACGTCCTGACTTTC | CSAFGANVLTF
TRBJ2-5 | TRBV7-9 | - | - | TGTGCCAGCAGCGCTATTCAAGAGACCCAGTACTTC | CASSAIQETQYF
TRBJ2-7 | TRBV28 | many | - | TGTGCCAGCACCGACGCTCTGGGGTACGAGCAGTACTTC | CASTDALGYEQYF
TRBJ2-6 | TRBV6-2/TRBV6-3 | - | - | TGTGCCAGCAGCCGACCGCTCTCTGGGGCCAACGTCCTGACTTTC | CASSRPLSGANVLTF
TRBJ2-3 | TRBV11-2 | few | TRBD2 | TGTGCCAGCAGCCCAACCGGACTAGCGGGGGTCACAGATACGCAGTATTTT | CASSPTGLAGVTDTQYF
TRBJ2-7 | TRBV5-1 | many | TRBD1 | TGCGCCAGCAGCCCAGGCGGGACAGGGGACTACGAGCAGTACTTC | CASSPGGTGDYEQYF
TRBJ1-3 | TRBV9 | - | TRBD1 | TGTGCCAGCAGCGCAGGAACAGGGGGCGCTTTTGGAAACACCATATATTTT | CASSAGTGGAFGNTIYF
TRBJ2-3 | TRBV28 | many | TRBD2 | TGTGCCAGCAGTCCCTTGTTGGGGGGGTCTACGCAGTATTTT | CASSPLLGGSTQYF
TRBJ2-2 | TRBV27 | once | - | TGTGCCAGCAGTCCCGTACAGGGATCGAACACCGGGGAGCTGTTTTTT | CASSPVQGSNTGELFF
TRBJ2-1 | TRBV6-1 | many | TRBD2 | TGTGCCAGCAGCTCGCGACTAGCGGGGGGGCCGGGAGAGCAGTTCTTC | CASSSRLAGGPGEQFF
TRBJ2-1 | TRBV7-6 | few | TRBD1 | TGTGCCAGCAGCTCCAAGACAGGGGTGTTTAATGAGCAGTTCTTC | CASSSKTGVFNEQFF
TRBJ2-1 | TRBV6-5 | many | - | TGTGCCAGCAGTTACGCGGGTGCGGATGAGCAGTTCTTC | CASSYAGADEQFF
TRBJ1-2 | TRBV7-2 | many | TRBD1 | TGTGCCAGCAGCTGGGGGACAGGGGGAGATGGCTACACCTTC | CASSWGTGGDGYTF
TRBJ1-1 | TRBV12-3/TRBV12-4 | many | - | TGTGCCAGCAGCCCTACTTCGGGGGGCACTGAAGCTTTCTTT | CASSPTSGGTEAFF
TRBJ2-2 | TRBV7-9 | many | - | TGTGCCAGCAGCTCGGCGAGGTTCGGGGAGCTGTTTTTT | CASSSARFGELFF
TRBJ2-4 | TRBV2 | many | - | TGTGCCAGCAGCCGCCCTGGAGCCAAAAACATTCAGTACTTC | CASSRPGAKNIQYF
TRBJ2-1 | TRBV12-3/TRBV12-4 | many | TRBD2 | TGTGCCAGCAACCCAACTAGCGGGGACTACAATGAGCAGTTCTTC | CASNPTSGDYNEQFF
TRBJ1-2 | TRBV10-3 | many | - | TGTGCCATCAGTGACAGGGGAGGCTATGGCTACACCTTC | CAISDRGGYGYTF
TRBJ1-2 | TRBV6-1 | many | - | TGTGCCAGCAGTCACCGTTCCACAGGGAACTATGGCTACACCTTC | CASSHRSTGNYGYTF